The 26 T cell receptor beta chains presented below share a single source sample, sequenced in a study of blood T cell repertoires in COVID-19. The table came from immunoSEQ multiplex PCR; TCRdb's copy has only in-frame clones and leaves some out. The repertoire includes roughly 260,000 clones, approximately 79% of them detected once, and under 4.5% sits in the top ten. Sequenced material: peripheral blood. The receptors come from a woman in her thirties or forties with active or convalescent COVID-19.

This clone was detected once. The V and J genes are TRBV5-6 and TRBJ1-1; possibly TRBD1 for D (5 bases). V was pared by 4 bases and J by 0 bases, with 10 bases between. CDR3 size: 14 residues. Germline loops: CDR1 SGHDT, CDR2 YYEEEE. CDR3 in amino acids: CASSLDRMNTEAFF. In nucleotides, the CDR3 is TGTGCCAGCAGCCTAGACAGAATGAACACTGAAGCTTTCTTT.

The chain recombines TRBV5-1 with TRBJ2-2; D is unclear. This CDR3 comprises 12 residues. Trimming took off 2 bases at V and 7 bases at J, with 6 bases between the two ends. Germline V gene sequence: CDR1 SGHRS, CDR2 YFSETQ. The DNA of the CDR3 is TGCGCCAGCAGCTTCCAAATCGGGGAGCTGTTTTTT. Translating it yields CASSFQIGELFF.

The chain employs TRBV7-9 and TRBJ2-5; 8 bases line up with TRBD1. Germline V lookup: CDR1 SEHNR, CDR2 FQNEAQ (reference sequence). This CDR3 spans 16 amino acids. Trimming removed 3 bases from V and 2 bases from J; junction bases left unmatched: 8. Here the CDR3 reads CASSLSDRGGQETQYF. In DNA form, the CDR3 reads TGTGCCAGCAGCTTGAGCGACAGGGGTGGGCAAGAGACCCAGTACTTC. Drawing the rest from reference TRBV7-9 and TRBJ2-5, the complete variable domain is DTGVSQNPRHKITKRGQNVTFRCDPISEHNRLYWYRQTLGQGPEFLTYFQNEAQLEKSRLLSDRFSAERPKGSFSTLEIQRTEQGDSAMYLCASSLSDRGGQETQYFGPGTRLLVL.

The chain has TRBV6-1 and TRBJ1-1; 7 bases match TRBD1. The CDR3 is 21 residues long. Germline assignment: CDR1 MNHNS and CDR2 SASEGT. V gave up 1 base and J gave up 1 base; unmatched junction bases: 21. The DNA for the CDR3 is TGTGCCAGCAGTGAAGGCACGCGCGGACAGGCAAGGTTCCCGGCGAACACTGAAGCTTTCTTT. This translates into CASSEGTRGQARFPANTEAFF.

V usage is TRBV3-1 (or the pseudogene TRBV3-2) and J usage is TRBJ1-4; perhaps TRBD1 as D (5 bases). Germline V gives CDR1 LGHDT, CDR2 YNNKEL (reference sequence). This CDR3 contains 15 residues. Trimming took off 6 bases at V and 1 base at J, with 12 bases between the two ends. CDR3 nucleotides: TGTGCCAGCAGTCCACTGGGGGGAACTAATGAAAAACTGTTTTTT. It codes for CASSPLGGTNEKLFF.

This clone was seen a single time. The V call is TRBV9, the J call TRBJ2-7, with 10 positions matching TRBD2. The ends lost 3 bases at V and 2 bases at J; junction bases unmatched: 2. Germline V gene data show CDR1 as SGDLS and CDR2 as YYNGEE. This CDR3 has 14 residues. In nucleotides, the CDR3 is TGTGCCAGCAGCGCCAGCGGGGGGGCCTACGAGCAGTACTTC. Its translation is CASSASGGAYEQYF. The full variable domain, in which reference TRBV9 and TRBJ2-7 provide the parts outside the CDR3, is DSGVTQTPKHLITATGQRVTLRCSPRSGDLSVYWYQQSLDQGLQFLIQYYNGEERAKGNILERFSAQQFPDLHSELNLSSLELGDSALYFCASSASGGAYEQYFGPGTRLTVT.

This sequence joins TRBV9 and TRBJ2-1; TRBD1 agrees at 8 bases. V dropped 4 bases and J dropped 8; count of bases not matched to a gene: 8. Germline CDR1 reads SGDLS; CDR2 reads YYNGEE. The CDR3 extends over 14 amino acids. The CDR3: CASSSEQGADEQFF. CDR3 nucleotides: TGTGCCAGCAGCTCGGAGCAGGGGGCGGATGAGCAGTTCTTC.

Points on this clone: The identical CDR3 is also encoded by other nucleotide sequences in the sample. V usage is TRBV5-1 and J usage is TRBJ2-1; 12 nucleotides line up with TRBD2. The CDR3 covers 14 residues. The V gene's germline CDR1 is SGHRS and CDR2 YFSETQ. The V and J ends lost 6 bases and 3 bases, in that order; junction bases with no gene match: 1. The CDR3 here is CASTSGGGYNEQFF. The CDR3 nucleotides are TGCGCCAGCACTAGCGGGGGGGGCTACAATGAGCAGTTCTTC.

The J gene is TRBJ2-3, the V gene TRBV28; 10 bases map to TRBD2. Germline values: CDR1 MDHEN, CDR2 SYDVKM. The CDR3 loop spans 19 amino acids. After removal of 6 bases from V and 0 bases from J, the junction contained 15 bases not matched to a gene. The DNA for the CDR3 is TGTGCCAGCAGAGGGGGGTTCCCTAGCGGGGGCTCCAGCACAGATACGCAGTATTTT. This gives the protein CASRGGFPSGGSSTDTQYF.

The rearrangement links TRBV29-1 to TRBJ1-3, with a weak D call TRBD1 (5 bases). Looked up from germline, CDR1 is SQVTM and CDR2 is ANQGSEA. Deletions cut 5 bases from V and 0 bases from J, with 11 bases between. The CDR3 length is 14 residues. CDR3 sequence: CSVSGLRSGNTIYF. The DNA of the CDR3 is TGCAGCGTTTCGGGACTCCGCTCTGGAAACACCATATATTTT. Full variable domain (remainder filled in from reference TRBV29-1 and TRBJ1-3): SAVISQKPSRDICQRGTSLTIQCQVDSQVTMMFWYRQQPGQSLTLIATANQGSEATYESGFVIDKFPISRPNLTFSTLTVSNMSPEDSSIYLCSVSGLRSGNTIYFGEGSWLTVV.

V usage is TRBV3-1 (or the pseudogene TRBV3-2) and J usage is TRBJ1-2; 12 bases are a match to TRBD1. With 4 bases clipped from V and 8 bases from J, the junction kept 8 bases outside the gene matches. This CDR3 has 15 residues. Germline V CDR1 and CDR2: LGHDT, YNNKEL (reference sequence). This chain's CDR3 is CASSLQGQGAPGYTF. In DNA form, the CDR3 reads TGTGCCAGCAGCCTACAGGGACAGGGGGCGCCGGGCTACACCTTC.

The rearrangement links TRBV10-1 to TRBJ2-2; the match to TRBD1 covers 10 bases. The CDR3 runs 15 residues. Trimming at V came to 5 bases and at J to 4 bases, leaving 4 bases not matched to a gene. Germline V gene lookup returns CDR1 WNHNN and CDR2 SYGVQD (reference sequence). The CDR3 region is CASSPGQGSTGELFF. The CDR3 nucleotides read TGCGCCAGCAGTCCGGGACAGGGGTCCACCGGGGAGCTGTTTTTT.

V gene TRBV19 combines with J gene TRBJ1-4, with D perhaps matching TRBD1 (5 bases). There are 16 residues in the CDR3. In germline, CDR1 is LNHDA, CDR2 SQIVND (reference sequence). V was shortened by 9 bases and J by 0 bases, with 17 bases between the two germline ends. The CDR3: CASKYSDSATNEKLFF. The CDR3 DNA reads TGTGCCAGCAAGTATTCTGACAGCGCAACTAATGAAAAACTGTTTTTT.

This rearrangement joins TRBV7-2 to TRBJ2-7, with 9 nucleotides matching TRBD2. The CDR3 length is 15 residues. J gave up 2 bases and V 6 bases, and 8 bases lay outside the gene matches. CDR1 and CDR2 from the germline V gene are SGHTA and FQGNSA. CDR3: CASRSTSGVPYEQYF. DNA for the CDR3: TGTGCCAGCAGATCGACTAGCGGAGTTCCCTACGAGCAGTACTTC.

The genes are TRBV20-1 and TRBJ2-7, with TRBD1 as a possible D gene (6 bases). Per germline, CDR1 DFQATT and CDR2 SNEGSKA (reference sequence). The CDR3 sequence is 14 residues long. Trimming shortened V by 3 bases and J by 8 bases, and 20 bases separated the two germline ends. Here the CDR3 DNA reads TGCAGTGCTAGTTCGAGCCCGGACAGCTTCCAGCAGTACTTC. It translates to CSASSSPDSFQQYF.

The chain recombines TRBV6-5 with TRBJ2-4, with D possibly matching TRBD2 (7 bases). The germline V and J ends were trimmed by 0 bases and 11 bases, with 17 bases remaining between them. Germline values: CDR1 MNHEY, CDR2 SVGAGI. This CDR3 contains 15 residues. The CDR3 loop reads CASSYSRLGEGVQYF. CDR3 DNA: TGTGCCAGCAGTTACTCGAGGCTAGGGGAGGGGGTTCAGTACTTC.

The CDR3 nucleotides are TGTGCCAGCACCCAGACAGCAACTAATGAAAAACTGTTTTTT. It is translated as CASTQTATNEKLFF. This chain uses TRBV18 with TRBJ1-4, with a possible D match to TRBD1 (5 bases). Germline-derived CDR1 and CDR2 are KGHSH and LQKENI. Trimming took 8 bases from V and 0 from J, leaving 10 bases between them. The CDR3 consists of 14 residues.

The V and J genes are TRBV14 and TRBJ2-7; D perhaps matches TRBD1 (5 bases). In germline, CDR1 is SGHDN, CDR2 FVKESK. The CDR3 loop spans 13 amino acids. V was shortened by 4 bases and J by 4 bases, with 11 bases between the two germline ends. CDR3 in DNA: TGTGCCAGCAGCCTCATCGACAGTTACGAGCAGTACGTC. This gives the protein CASSLIDSYEQYV.

The count of this clone is one. This chain connects TRBV18 to TRBJ2-7; 8 bases are shared with TRBD1. Germline loops: CDR1 KGHSH, CDR2 LQKENI. Trimming cost V 3 bases and J 3 bases; bases outside gene matches: 4. This CDR3 has 14 amino acids. The CDR3 nucleotides read TGTGCCAGCTCACCCCCAGGGGGCTACTACGAGCAGTACTTC. This sequence encodes CASSPPGGYYEQYF.

This clone was seen once. DNA of the CDR3: TGTGCCCCCAGAATGGAGACCCAGTACTTC. It is translated as CAPRMETQYF. The V and J genes are TRBV30 and TRBJ2-5; D unclear. This CDR3 contains 10 residues. Per germline, CDR1 GTSNPN and CDR2 SVGIG (reference sequence). V gave up 8 bases and J gave up 5 bases, with 9 bases separating them.

DNA for the CDR3: TGTGCCAGCAGCTTAGTCAGGGGGCGAGGCGGGGAGCTGTTTTTT. It is translated as CASSLVRGRGGELFF. The chain has TRBV11-2 and TRBJ2-2; 8 bases match TRBD1. Germline assignment: CDR1 SGHAT and CDR2 FQNNGV. The ends lost 1 base at V and 7 bases at J; junction bases unmatched: 5. The CDR3 is 15 residues long.

This clone was recorded at least ten times. The rearrangement links TRBV20-1 to TRBJ1-1; TRBD1 agrees at 7 bases. The CDR3 length is 11 residues. Germline V gene data show CDR1 as DFQATT and CDR2 as SNEGSKA (reference sequence). The ends lost 5 bases at V and 5 bases at J; junction bases unmatched: 2. CDR3 nucleotide sequence: TGCAGTGCTGGGACAGATACTGAAGCTTTCTTT. It codes for CSAGTDTEAFF.

Comments on this clone: The sample has other DNA sequences that encode this CDR3 too. The rearrangement uses TRBV5-4 and TRBJ1-6; D uncertain. CDR1 SGHNT and CDR2 YYREEE come from the germline V gene (reference sequence). This CDR3 has 13 amino acids. Trimming took off 2 bases at V and 7 bases at J, with 7 bases between the two ends. CDR3 coding DNA: TGTGCCAGCAGCTTCGTGGAGAATTCACCCCTCCACTTT. Its protein product is CASSFVENSPLHF. Variable domain in full (rest from reference TRBV5-4 and TRBJ1-6): ETGVTQSPTHLIKTRGQQVTLRCSSQSGHNTVSWYQQALGQGPQFIFQYYREEENGRGNFPPRFSGLQFPNYSSELNVNALELDDSALYLCASSFVENSPLHFGNGTRLTVT.

The rearrangement links TRBV27 to TRBJ1-5, with D unclear. V was shortened by 2 bases and J by 2 bases, with 4 bases between the two germline ends. This CDR3 comprises 13 residues. Germline V gene data show CDR1 as MNHEY and CDR2 as SMNVEV (reference sequence). CDR3 in amino acids: CASSLRGNQPQHF. The CDR3 DNA reads as TGTGCCAGCAGTTTAAGAGGCAATCAGCCCCAGCATTTT.

The chain carries TRBV2 and TRBJ2-2, with TRBD2 identical over 7 bases. Trimming cost V 6 bases and J 0 bases; bases outside gene matches: 7. This CDR3 is built from 16 residues. Germline lookup yields CDR1 SNHLY and CDR2 FYNNEI. The CDR3 here is CASRKSGVANTGELFF. The DNA for the CDR3 is TGTGCCAGCAGAAAGAGCGGGGTCGCGAACACCGGGGAGCTGTTTTTT.

The chain uses TRBV30 and TRBJ1-5; D is unclear. Germline CDR1 and CDR2: GTSNPN and SVGIG (reference sequence). V lost 2 bases and J lost 3, with 8 bases in between. The CDR3 covers 13 residues. In DNA, the CDR3 is TGTGCCTGGAGTAGAGAGGTCAATCAGCCCCAGCATTTT. Protein: CAWSREVNQPQHF.